This T cell receptor (beta chain) was identified during a study of T cell clonotyping in hematopoietic cell transplantation. Study observations and caveats: Broader posttransplant TCR repertoire diversity was predicted by graft donor and pretransplant recipient Inverse Simpson Index values. Recipient TCR diversity dropped after transplant; expanded clonotypes rose from day 30 to 180.

Points on this clone: Its specificity is not known.

In germline, CDR1 is LNHDA, CDR2 SQIVND (reference sequence). The CDR3 length is 15 residues. V lost 6 bases, J lost 2 bases, and 6 bases stayed unmatched. TCRdb's table, derived via immunoSEQ multiplex PCR, lists solely in-frame clones and lacks some. The sample comprises approximately 3,000 clones, about 80% of which are singletons, and 6% to 6.5% rests with the top ten. V is TRBV19 and J is TRBJ2-7, with 11 bases aligning to TRBD2. The starting material was peripheral blood mononuclear cells, obtained 30 days after allogeneic stem cell transplant. The TCR was taken from a male patient between 55 and 70 years old who had an allogeneic stem cell transplant, so T cells may come from the graft donor. Some clones in this sample may be carry-over from other donors' samples. The chain's CDR3 is CASRKLAGETYEQYF. CDR3 coding DNA: TGTGCCAGTAGGAAACTAGCGGGAGAGACCTACGAGCAGTACTTC.